This T cell receptor (beta chain) was documented in a study of blood T cell repertoires in COVID-19. Study in general: COVID-19 samples collected from the United States, Italy and Spain covered acute and convalescent phases.

The CDR3 consists of 13 residues. Germline loops: CDR1 SGHRS, CDR2 YFSETQ. V lost 1 base, J lost 7 bases, and 11 bases lay in between. The study assigned cohorts using participant-reported clinical history. In Cohort 3, a recovered donor had either two negative PCRs, clearance, or symptom resolution. The data were produced by immunoSEQ multiplex PCR, yet TCRdb's version contains in-frame clones alone and is incomplete. The table includes 450,000 to 500,000 clones, about 85% detected once. The TCR originated in a woman aged 55-69 years who had recovered from COVID-19. Sequenced sample: PBMCs or T cells enriched from blood (not recorded which). The genes are TRBV5-1 and TRBJ2-5, with a tentative D call TRBD1 (5 bases). CDR3 coding DNA: TGCGCCAGCAGCTTGACCAGGGAAGGGACCCAGTACTTC. It translates to CASSLTREGTQYF.